This T cell receptor beta chain emerged from a study of T-cell memory formation after mild COVID-19. Study at large: TCR clusters mostly belonged to single donors.

One entry per CDR3 protein, called by TCRdb with MiXCR from the 5' RACE reads. Found here are around 370,000 distinct CDR3 sequences, over 20% of them singletons; the top ten hold about 12%. Study-level points and caveats: Proof of SARS-CoV-2 specificity was absent for the second-wave clones that crested on day 37.

There are many counts of this clonotype. Its cognate antigen is unknown. The sample taken for sequencing was PBMCs or a T cell subset sorted from them (not recorded which). The receptor comes from an adult woman who had mild COVID-19 (a few samples of this study predate the infection). Cell type and time point are not known.

This CDR3 is CASSLGTASNQPQHF. CDR3 DNA sequence: TGCGCCAGCAGCCTAGGGACAGCTAGCAATCAGCCCCAGCATTTT. The chain employs TRBV5-1 and TRBJ1-5, with 7 bases fitting TRBD1. V trimming: 4 bases; J trimming: 0 bases; junction bases outside the gene matches: 4. Germline V CDR1 and CDR2: SGHRS, YFSETQ. The CDR3 length is 15 residues.